This T cell receptor beta chain emerged from a study of blood T cell repertoires in COVID-19. Overall study context: PBMCs, B-cell-depleted T cells, or T cells provided the cDNA or gDNA that made up the material.

As originally analysed: Amplifying reference gene primers gave estimates of nucleated cell counts. The method was immunoSEQ multiplex PCR; TCRdb's version includes in-frame clones alone and lacks a portion of them. Clone size and the V and J calls come from that table; the DNA yielded D and trimming. The table shows more than 95,000 clones, with around 81% occurring only once. V was trimmed by 4 bases and J by 2 bases, leaving 21 bases between them. CDR1 is SNHLY and CDR2 is FYNNEI in the germline V gene. The CDR3 runs 17 residues. The chain couples TRBV2 to TRBJ2-7; TRBD1 is a possible D gene (6 bases). The receptor comes from a man between 60 and 70 years old with acute or convalescent COVID-19. The specimen was peripheral blood. CDR3: CASSGLPPGHYTYEQYF. For the CDR3, the DNA is TGTGCCAGCAGTGGATTGCCCCCGGGACACTACACCTACGAGCAGTACTTC.